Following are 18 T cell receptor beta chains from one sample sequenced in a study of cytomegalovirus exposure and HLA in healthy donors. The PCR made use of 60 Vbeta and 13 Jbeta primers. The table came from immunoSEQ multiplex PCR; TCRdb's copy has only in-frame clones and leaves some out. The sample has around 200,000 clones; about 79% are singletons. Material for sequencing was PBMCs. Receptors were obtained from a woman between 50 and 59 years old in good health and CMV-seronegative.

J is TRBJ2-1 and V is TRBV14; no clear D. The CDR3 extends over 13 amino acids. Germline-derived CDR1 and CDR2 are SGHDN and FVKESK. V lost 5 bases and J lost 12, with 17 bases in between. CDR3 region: CASSSLVGTGQFF. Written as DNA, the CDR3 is TGTGCCAGCAGCTCCCTCGTGGGCACCGGGCAGTTCTTC.

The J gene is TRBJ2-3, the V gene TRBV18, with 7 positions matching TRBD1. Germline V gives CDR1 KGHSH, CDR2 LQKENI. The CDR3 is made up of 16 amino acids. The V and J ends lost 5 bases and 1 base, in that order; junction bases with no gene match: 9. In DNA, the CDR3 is TGTGCCAGCTCAACGAAGTGGACAGGCGGCACAGATACGCAGTATTTT. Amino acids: CASSTKWTGGTDTQYF.

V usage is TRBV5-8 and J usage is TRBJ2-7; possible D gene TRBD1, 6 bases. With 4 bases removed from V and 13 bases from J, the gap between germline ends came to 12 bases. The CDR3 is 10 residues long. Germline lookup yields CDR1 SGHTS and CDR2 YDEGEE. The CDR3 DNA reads TGTGCCAGCAGCCTGGGACAAAATTACTTC. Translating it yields CASSLGQNYF.

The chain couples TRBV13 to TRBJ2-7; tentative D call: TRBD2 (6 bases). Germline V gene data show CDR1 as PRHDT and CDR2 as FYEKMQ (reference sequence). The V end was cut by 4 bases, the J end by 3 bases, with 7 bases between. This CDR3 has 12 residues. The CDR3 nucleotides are TGTGCCAGCAGCTCGGGACTCTACGAGCAGTACTTC. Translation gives CASSSGLYEQYF.

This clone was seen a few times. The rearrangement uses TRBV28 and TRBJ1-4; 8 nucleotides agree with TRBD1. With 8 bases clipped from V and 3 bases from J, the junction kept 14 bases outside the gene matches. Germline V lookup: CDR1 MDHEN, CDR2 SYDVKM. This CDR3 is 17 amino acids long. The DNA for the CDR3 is TGTGCCAGCGGGCGGGGGACGACAGGGGCTCCTAATGAAAAACTGTTTTTT. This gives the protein CASGRGTTGAPNEKLFF.

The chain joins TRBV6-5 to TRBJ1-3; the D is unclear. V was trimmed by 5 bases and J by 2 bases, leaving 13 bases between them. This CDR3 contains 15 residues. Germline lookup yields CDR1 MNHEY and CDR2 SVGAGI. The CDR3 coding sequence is TGTGCCAGCAGTAGCCGGGAGAGCGCTGGAAACACCATATATTTT. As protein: CASSSRESAGNTIYF.

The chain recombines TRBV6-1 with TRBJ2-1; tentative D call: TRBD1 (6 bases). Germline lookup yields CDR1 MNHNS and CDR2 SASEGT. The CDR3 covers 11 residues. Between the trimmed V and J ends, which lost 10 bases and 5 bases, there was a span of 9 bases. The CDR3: CANRQDNEQFF. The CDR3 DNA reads TGTGCCAATCGACAGGACAATGAGCAGTTCTTC.

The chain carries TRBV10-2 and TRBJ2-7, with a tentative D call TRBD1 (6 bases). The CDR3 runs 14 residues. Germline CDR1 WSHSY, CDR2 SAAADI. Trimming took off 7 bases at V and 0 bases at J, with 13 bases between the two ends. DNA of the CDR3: TGCGCCAGCATTCGAACAGGGACCTCCTACGAGCAGTACTTC. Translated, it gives CASIRTGTSYEQYF.

The DNA of the CDR3 is TGCGCCAGCAGCCAAGGCGGACAGCCAGTCTATGGCTACACCTTC. Encoded protein: CASSQGGQPVYGYTF. The genes are TRBV4-1 and TRBJ1-2; perhaps TRBD1 as D (6 bases). The CDR3 totals 15 residues. Germline V lookup: CDR1 MGHRA, CDR2 YSYEKL. Trimming pared 1 base from V and 4 bases from J, leaving 13 bases between.

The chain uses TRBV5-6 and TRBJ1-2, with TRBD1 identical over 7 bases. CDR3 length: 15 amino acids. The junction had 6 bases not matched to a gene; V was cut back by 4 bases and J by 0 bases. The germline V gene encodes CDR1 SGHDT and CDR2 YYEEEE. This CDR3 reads CASSQTDRANYGYTF. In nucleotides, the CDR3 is TGTGCCAGCAGCCAAACAGACAGGGCTAACTATGGCTACACCTTC.

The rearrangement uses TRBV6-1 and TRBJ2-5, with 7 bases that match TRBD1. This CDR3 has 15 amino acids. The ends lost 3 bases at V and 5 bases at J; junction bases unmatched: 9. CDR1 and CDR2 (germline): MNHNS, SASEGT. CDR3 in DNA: TGTGCCAGCAGTGAGACAGGGTTTATTATGGAGACCCAGTACTTC. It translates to CASSETGFIMETQYF.

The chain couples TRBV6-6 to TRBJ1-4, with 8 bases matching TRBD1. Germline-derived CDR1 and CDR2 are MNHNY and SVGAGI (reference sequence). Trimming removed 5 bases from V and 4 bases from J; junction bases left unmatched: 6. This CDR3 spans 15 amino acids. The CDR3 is CASSQGTGDNEKLFF. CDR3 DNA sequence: TGTGCCAGCAGTCAGGGGACAGGCGATAATGAAAAACTGTTTTTT.

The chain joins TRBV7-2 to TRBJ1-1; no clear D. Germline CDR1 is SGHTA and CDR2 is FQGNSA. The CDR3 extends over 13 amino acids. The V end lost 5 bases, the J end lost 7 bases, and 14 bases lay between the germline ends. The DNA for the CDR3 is TGTGCCAGCAGCCTCCGACAAGGCCTTGAAGCTTTCTTT. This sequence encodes CASSLRQGLEAFF. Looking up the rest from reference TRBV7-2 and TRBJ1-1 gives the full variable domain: GAGVSQSPSNKVTEKGKDVELRCDPISGHTALYWYRQSLGQGLEFLIYFQGNSAPDKSGLPSDRFSAERTGGSVSTLTIQRTQQEDSAVYLCASSLRQGLEAFFGQGTRLTVV.

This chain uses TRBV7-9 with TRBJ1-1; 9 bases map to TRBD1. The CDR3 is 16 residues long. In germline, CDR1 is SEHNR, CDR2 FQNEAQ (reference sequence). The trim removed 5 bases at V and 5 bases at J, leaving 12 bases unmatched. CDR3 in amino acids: CASSRPQGAILTEAFF. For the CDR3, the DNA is TGTGCCAGCAGCCGCCCACAGGGGGCAATTTTAACTGAAGCTTTCTTT.

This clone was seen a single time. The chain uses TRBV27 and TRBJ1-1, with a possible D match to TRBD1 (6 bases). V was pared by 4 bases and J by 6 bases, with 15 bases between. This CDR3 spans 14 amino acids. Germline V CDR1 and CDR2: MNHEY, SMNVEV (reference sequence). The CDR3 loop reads CASSYLQGQAEAFF. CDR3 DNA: TGTGCCAGCAGTTATCTACAGGGTCAGGCTGAAGCTTTCTTT.

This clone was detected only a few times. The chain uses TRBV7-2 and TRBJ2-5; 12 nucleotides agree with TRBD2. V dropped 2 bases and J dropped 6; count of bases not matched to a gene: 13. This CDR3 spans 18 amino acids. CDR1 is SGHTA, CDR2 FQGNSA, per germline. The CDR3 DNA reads TGTGCCAGCAGCTTATTGGACAACCTAGCGGGAGGGCCAAAGACCCAGTACTTC. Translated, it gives CASSLLDNLAGGPKTQYF.

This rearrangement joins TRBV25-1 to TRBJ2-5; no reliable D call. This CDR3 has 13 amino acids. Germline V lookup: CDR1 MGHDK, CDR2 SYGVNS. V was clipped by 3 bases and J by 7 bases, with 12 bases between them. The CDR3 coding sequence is TGTGCCAGCAGTGAGGTGGCAGGAAGGACCCAGTACTTC. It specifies CASSEVAGRTQYF.

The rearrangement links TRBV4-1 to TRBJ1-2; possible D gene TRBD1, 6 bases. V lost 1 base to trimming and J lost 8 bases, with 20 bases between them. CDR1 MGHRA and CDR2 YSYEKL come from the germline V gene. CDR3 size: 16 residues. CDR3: CASSQVGAGTFRGYTF. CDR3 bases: TGCGCCAGCAGCCAAGTGGGGGCAGGGACCTTCAGGGGCTACACCTTC.